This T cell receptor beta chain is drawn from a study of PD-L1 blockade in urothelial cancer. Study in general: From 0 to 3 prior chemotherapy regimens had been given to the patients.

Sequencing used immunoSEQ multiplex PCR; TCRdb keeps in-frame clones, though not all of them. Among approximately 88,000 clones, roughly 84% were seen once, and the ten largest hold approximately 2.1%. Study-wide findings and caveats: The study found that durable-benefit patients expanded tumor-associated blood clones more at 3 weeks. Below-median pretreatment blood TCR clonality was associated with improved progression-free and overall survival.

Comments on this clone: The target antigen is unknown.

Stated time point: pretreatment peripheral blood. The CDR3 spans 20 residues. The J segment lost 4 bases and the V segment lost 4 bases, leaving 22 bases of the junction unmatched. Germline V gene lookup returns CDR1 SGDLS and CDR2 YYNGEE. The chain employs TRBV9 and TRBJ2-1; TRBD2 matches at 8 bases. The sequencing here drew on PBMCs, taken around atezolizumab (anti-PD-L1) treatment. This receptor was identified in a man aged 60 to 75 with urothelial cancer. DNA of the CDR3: TGTGCCAGCAGCCCTGGTTTACCGTTGCGGGAGGTCCAATCATACAATGAGCAGTTCTTC. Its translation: CASSPGLPLREVQSYNEQFF.